The sample holds a few counts of the clone carrying this T cell receptor (beta chain). Antigen unknown. The V and J ends lost 6 bases and 6 bases respectively, with 16 bases between them. The CDR3 spans 14 residues. Germline V gives CDR1 MNHGY, CDR2 SAAAGT. Assay: immunoSEQ multiplex PCR; the TCRdb copy retains only in-frame clones and omits some. The sample includes thousands of clones, about 33% of them seen just once. The source of the sample is a study of T cells in localized non-small cell lung cancer. Broader study findings: Researchers found a median around 59 of the top 100 tumor clones in adjacent lung.

This TCR was recovered from a man aged 40-75 years with stage I lung adenocarcinoma. The rearrangement joins TRBV6-8 to TRBJ2-3, with D tentatively TRBD1 or TRBD2 (5 bases each). The specimen was lung tumor tissue, collected before any cancer treatment. The CDR3 DNA reads as TGTGCCAGCAGGGACAAACTACGGAGGGATACGCAGTATTTT. Translating gives CASRDKLRRDTQYF.